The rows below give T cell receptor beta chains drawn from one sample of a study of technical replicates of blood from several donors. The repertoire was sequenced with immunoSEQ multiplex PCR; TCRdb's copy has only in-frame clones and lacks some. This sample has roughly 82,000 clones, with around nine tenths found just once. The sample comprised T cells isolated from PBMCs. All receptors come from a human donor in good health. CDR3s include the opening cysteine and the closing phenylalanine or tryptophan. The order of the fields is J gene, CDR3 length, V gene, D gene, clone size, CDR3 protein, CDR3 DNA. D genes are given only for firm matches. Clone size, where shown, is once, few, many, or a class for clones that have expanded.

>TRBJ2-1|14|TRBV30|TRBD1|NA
CAWSPRGLNNEQFF
TGTGCCTGGAGCCCCAGGGGGCTAAACAATGAGCAGTTCTTC
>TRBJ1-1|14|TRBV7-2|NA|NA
CASSPWGRGTEAFF
TGTGCCAGCAGCCCTTGGGGGCGCGGCACTGAAGCTTTCTTT
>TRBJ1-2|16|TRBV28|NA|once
CASSLGFGRGSYGYTF
TGTGCCAGCAGTTTAGGGTTCGGCAGGGGAAGCTATGGCTACACCTTC
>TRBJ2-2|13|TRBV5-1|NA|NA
CASRVGGTGELFF
TGCGCCAGCAGAGTGGGGGGCACCGGGGAGCTGTTTTTT
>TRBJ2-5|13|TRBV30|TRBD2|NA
CAWSRGGVETQYF
TGTGCCTGGAGCCGGGGGGGCGTGGAGACCCAGTACTTC
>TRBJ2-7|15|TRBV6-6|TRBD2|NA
CASSSTGTSFDEQYF
TGTGCCAGCAGTTCTACCGGGACTAGTTTCGACGAGCAGTACTTC
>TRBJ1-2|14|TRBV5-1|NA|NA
CASSLETPNYGYTF
TGCGCCAGCAGCTTGGAGACACCTAACTATGGCTACACCTTC
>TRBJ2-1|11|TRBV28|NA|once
CASSLRNEQFF
TGTGCCAGCAGTTTGAGGAACGAGCAGTTCTTC
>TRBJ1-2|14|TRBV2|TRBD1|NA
CASSDYDRGYGYTF
TGTGCCAGCAGCGATTACGACAGGGGCTATGGCTACACCTTC
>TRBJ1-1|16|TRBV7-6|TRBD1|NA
CASSHSGGQLNTEAFF
TGTGCCAGCAGCCATAGCGGGGGACAGCTGAACACTGAAGCTTTCTTT
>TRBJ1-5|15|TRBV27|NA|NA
CASSFLGGVGQPQHF
TGTGCCAGCAGTTTCCTCGGGGGGGTGGGTCAGCCCCAGCATTTT
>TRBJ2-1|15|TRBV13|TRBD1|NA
CASSLGQTGGYEQFF
TGTGCCAGCAGCTTAGGGCAGACAGGGGGCTACGAGCAGTTCTTC
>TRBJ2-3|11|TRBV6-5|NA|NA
CASSYIDTQYF
TGTGCCAGCAGTTATATAGATACGCAGTATTTT
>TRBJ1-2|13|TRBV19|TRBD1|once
CASSMTGGYGYTF
TGTGCCAGTAGTATGACAGGGGGCTATGGCTACACCTTC
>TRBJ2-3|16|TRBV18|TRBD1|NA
CASSPPGQGSTDTQYF
TGTGCCAGCTCACCACCGGGACAGGGTTCCACAGATACGCAGTATTTT
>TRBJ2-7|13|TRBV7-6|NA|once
CASSPQGRGEQYF
TGTGCCAGCAGCCCCCAGGGGAGAGGAGAGCAGTACTTC
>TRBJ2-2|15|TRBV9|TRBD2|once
CASSVEAGGTGELFF
TGTGCCAGCAGCGTAGAGGCGGGGGGGACCGGGGAGCTGTTTTTT
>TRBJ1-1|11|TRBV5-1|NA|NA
CASRQQGKAFF
TGCGCCAGCAGACAACAGGGAAAGGCTTTCTTT
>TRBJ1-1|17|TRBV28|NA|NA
CASSFRYGRAEGTEAFF
TGTGCCAGCAGTTTTCGGTACGGCAGGGCGGAAGGAACTGAAGCTTTCTTT
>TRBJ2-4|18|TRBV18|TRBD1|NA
CASSSGTGFSLAKNIQYF
TGTGCCAGCTCATCCGGGACAGGGTTTTCGCTAGCCAAAAACATTCAGTACTTC
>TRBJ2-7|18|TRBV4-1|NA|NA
CASSGPGQFKRGSYEQYF
TGCGCCAGCAGCGGCCCCGGACAGTTCAAAAGAGGTTCCTACGAGCAGTACTTC
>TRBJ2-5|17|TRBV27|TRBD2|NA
CASSFLAGERLGETQYF
TGTGCCAGCAGTTTTCTAGCGGGGGAGCGGTTGGGAGAGACCCAGTACTTC
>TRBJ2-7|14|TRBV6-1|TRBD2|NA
CASRGTRLDYEQYF
TGTGCCAGCAGGGGGACTAGACTAGACTACGAGCAGTACTTC